The 21 T cell receptor beta chains below come from one sample, sequenced in a study of cytomegalovirus exposure and HLA in healthy donors. Both 60 Vbeta primers and 13 Jbeta primers went into the PCR. Clones were sequenced by immunoSEQ multiplex PCR, and TCRdb holds only the in-frame ones, with some missing. The table for this sample gives 100,000 to 150,000 clones. Input material: PBMCs. Receptor source: a man aged 25 to 40 in good health and CMV-seronegative.

The CDR3 reads CASSRSSSGANVLTF. The CDR3 DNA reads as TGTGCCAGCAGCCGATCCAGCTCTGGGGCCAACGTCCTGACTTTC. The chain couples TRBV7-2 to TRBJ2-6; D unclear. CDR3 length: 15 residues. Germline loops: CDR1 SGHTA, CDR2 FQGNSA. The V and J ends lost 5 bases and 0 bases respectively, with 8 bases between them.

The rearrangement uses TRBV7-8 and TRBJ2-7; 8 nucleotides agree with TRBD2. Trimming took 5 bases from V and 2 from J; bases not matched to a gene: 8. Germline V gene sequence: CDR1 SGHVS, CDR2 FQNEAQ. The CDR3 has 15 amino acids. This CDR3 is CASSLGTSWAYEQYF. The CDR3 DNA is TGTGCCAGCAGCCTAGGGACTAGTTGGGCCTACGAGCAGTACTTC.

J is TRBJ2-3 and V is TRBV5-1, with 16 positions matching TRBD2. This CDR3 is built from 17 residues. V gave up 4 bases and J gave up 7 bases; unmatched junction bases: 9. Germline V gene sequence: CDR1 SGHRS, CDR2 YFSETQ. CDR3 residues: CASSPGLAGGSPNTQYF. The DNA for the CDR3 is TGCGCCAGCAGCCCGGGACTAGCGGGAGGGAGCCCGAATACGCAGTATTTT. The full variable domain, in which reference TRBV5-1 and TRBJ2-3 provide the parts outside the CDR3, is KAGVTQTPRYLIKTRGQQVTLSCSPISGHRSVSWYQQTPGQGLQFLFEYFSETQRNKGNFPGRFSGRQFSNSRSEMNVSTLELGDSALYLCASSPGLAGGSPNTQYFGPGTRLTVL.

This chain uses TRBV5-1 with TRBJ2-7; 7 nucleotides align to TRBD2. J was trimmed by 0 bases and V by 5 bases; bases with no gene match: 5. This CDR3 has 14 residues. The germline V gene encodes CDR1 SGHRS and CDR2 YFSETQ. CDR3 in DNA: TGCGCCAGCAGAACTAGCGTGCTCTCCTACGAGCAGTACTTC. Translated: CASRTSVLSYEQYF.

V and J are TRBV19 and TRBJ2-5; possibly TRBD2 for D (6 bases). This CDR3 is 16 amino acids long. V shed 3 bases and J shed 5 bases, with 19 bases lying between them. Per germline, CDR1 LNHDA and CDR2 SQIVND (reference sequence). CDR3 nucleotide sequence: TGTGCCAGTAGTATTGGGCTGGGGGGAAGCGGGGAGACCCAGTACTTC. The encoded protein is CASSIGLGGSGETQYF.

The chain employs TRBV5-1 and TRBJ1-2; D is uncertain. Germline V gene sequence: CDR1 SGHRS, CDR2 YFSETQ. The CDR3 totals 12 residues. Trimming pared 3 bases from V and 6 bases from J, leaving 9 bases between. CDR3 residues: CASSSDYHGYTF. The CDR3 nucleotides read TGCGCCAGCAGCTCCGACTATCATGGCTACACCTTC. The whole variable domain, filled in from reference TRBV5-1 and TRBJ1-2, reads KAGVTQTPRYLIKTRGQQVTLSCSPISGHRSVSWYQQTPGQGLQFLFEYFSETQRNKGNFPGRFSGRQFSNSRSEMNVSTLELGDSALYLCASSSDYHGYTFGSGTRLTVV.

The genes are TRBV5-1 and TRBJ2-2; the match to TRBD2 covers 9 bases. CDR3 length equals 17 residues. The J segment lost 2 bases and the V segment lost 4 bases, leaving 9 bases of the junction unmatched. CDR1 SGHRS and CDR2 YFSETQ come from the germline V gene. The CDR3 DNA sequence: TGCGCCAGCAGCCCGGGGGGACTAGCCAAAAACACCGGGGAGCTGTTTTTT. Protein sequence: CASSPGGLAKNTGELFF.

The J gene is TRBJ1-2, the V gene TRBV5-1; D is ambiguous. V lost 0 bases, J lost 2 bases, and 5 bases lay in between. The CDR3 spans 13 residues. Germline-derived CDR1 and CDR2 are SGHRS and YFSETQ. The DNA for the CDR3 is TGCGCCAGCAGCTTGGCATCAAACTATGGCTACACCTTC. Protein: CASSLASNYGYTF.

The V gene is TRBV7-3, the J gene TRBJ2-1, with 7 nucleotides matching TRBD2. CDR1 and CDR2 (germline): SGHTA, FQGTGA. There are 14 residues in the CDR3. The trim removed 3 bases at V and 5 bases at J, leaving 4 bases unmatched. In DNA, the CDR3 is TGTGCCAGCAGCTTGGGGCTAGCGGACAATGAGCAGTTCTTC. Residues: CASSLGLADNEQFF.

The V and J genes are TRBV28 and TRBJ1-4; tentative D call: TRBD1 (5 bases). With 5 bases removed from V and 4 bases from J, the gap between germline ends came to 11 bases. The germline V gene encodes CDR1 MDHEN and CDR2 SYDVKM. The CDR3 runs 14 residues. The CDR3 region is CASSQSRDNEKLFF. Written as DNA, the CDR3 is TGTGCCAGCAGTCAGTCCAGGGATAATGAAAAACTGTTTTTT.

The chain combines TRBV2 with TRBJ2-5, with 8 bases aligning to TRBD2. The J call may be faulty, since TRBJ2-7 better matches the DNA end. The CDR3 contains 16 residues. Germline V CDR1 and CDR2: SNHLY, FYNNEI. The CDR3 sequence is CASSEPGGGPYYEQYF. The DNA of the CDR3 is TGTGCCAGCAGTGAACCGGGGGGGGGACCCTACTACGAGCAGTACTTC.

V gene TRBV5-1 combines with J gene TRBJ2-1, with TRBD1 matching 9 bases. The CDR3 is 13 amino acids. V gave up 4 bases and J gave up 8 bases; unmatched junction bases: 4. Germline V CDR1 and CDR2: SGHRS, YFSETQ. CDR3 bases: TGCGCCAGCAGCCCGGACAGGGGACATGAGCAGTTCTTC. Its protein product is CASSPDRGHEQFF.

Remarks on this clone: One end of the junction fails to match germline, which may point to a read error. The identical CDR3 is also encoded by other nucleotide sequences in the sample. The V call is TRBV7-8, the J call TRBJ2-7; D uncertain. Germline V gives CDR1 SGHVS, CDR2 FQNEAQ. This CDR3 contains 12 residues. The CDR3 is CASSAGSYEQYF. The CDR3 DNA sequence: TGTGCTAGCAGCGCCGGCTCCTACGAGCAGTACTTC.

This rearrangement joins TRBV28 to TRBJ1-1, with 10 bases identical to TRBD1. Germline CDR1 reads MDHEN; CDR2 reads SYDVKM. CDR3 size: 15 residues. Trimming removed 8 bases from V and 3 bases from J; junction bases left unmatched: 9. The CDR3 is CASFRQGAMYTEAFF. CDR3 in DNA: TGTGCCAGCTTCCGACAGGGGGCGATGTACACTGAAGCTTTCTTT.

The gene calls are TRBV9 and TRBJ2-6; D call uncertain. V was shortened by 1 base and J by 1 base, with 9 bases between the two germline ends. Germline CDR1 reads SGDLS; CDR2 reads YYNGEE. The CDR3 sequence is 16 residues long. The CDR3 region has the DNA TGTGCCAGCAGCGTAACTTCCGGGTCTGGGGCCAACGTCCTGACTTTC. This sequence encodes CASSVTSGSGANVLTF. Using reference TRBV9 and TRBJ2-6 for the parts outside the CDR3, the full variable domain is DSGVTQTPKHLITATGQRVTLRCSPRSGDLSVYWYQQSLDQGLQFLIQYYNGEERAKGNILERFSAQQFPDLHSELNLSSLELGDSALYFCASSVTSGSGANVLTFGAGSRLTVL.

The chain employs TRBV6-1 and TRBJ1-5, with D possibly being TRBD1 (5 bases). The germline CDR1 and CDR2 sequences are MNHNS and SASEGT. The CDR3 extends over 16 amino acids. The V end was cut by 0 bases, the J end by 7 bases, with 16 bases between. As DNA, the CDR3 is TGTGCCAGCAGTGAAGCATTCACAGGATTCAAGCAGCCCCAGCATTTT. This codes for CASSEAFTGFKQPQHF.

CDR3 sequence (DNA): TGTGCCAGCAGCCCCCGGGACAGGTACTCCTACGAGCAGTACTTC. This codes for CASSPRDRYSYEQYF. The J gene is TRBJ2-7, the V gene TRBV7-9, with 8 bases identical to TRBD1. CDR1 SEHNR and CDR2 FQNEAQ come from the germline V gene (reference sequence). V lost 5 bases, J lost 0 bases, and 6 bases stayed unmatched. The CDR3 contains 15 residues. The full variable domain, with the rest looked up from reference TRBV7-9 and TRBJ2-7, is DTGVSQNPRHKITKRGQNVTFRCDPISEHNRLYWYRQTLGQGPEFLTYFQNEAQLEKSRLLSDRFSAERPKGSFSTLEIQRTEQGDSAMYLCASSPRDRYSYEQYFGPGTRLTVT.

V and J are TRBV11-3 and TRBJ2-7; D remains ambiguous. This CDR3 comprises 13 residues. Germline CDR1 SGHNT, CDR2 YENEEA. V lost 0 bases and J lost 5, with 8 bases in between. CDR3 DNA: TGTGCCAGCAGCTTAGAAGTTGGAGACGAGCAGTACTTC. It codes for CASSLEVGDEQYF.

This chain links TRBV19 with TRBJ2-1; perhaps TRBD2 as D (5 bases). Deletions cut 6 bases from V and 0 bases from J, with 12 bases between. The CDR3 contains 15 residues. CDR1 is LNHDA and CDR2 is SQIVND in the germline V gene (reference sequence). The CDR3 reads CASSLVGSSYNEQFF. As DNA, the CDR3 is TGTGCCAGTAGCCTTGTTGGGAGCTCCTACAATGAGCAGTTCTTC.

The chain employs TRBV29-1 and TRBJ2-3; 9 nucleotides agree with TRBD1. V gave up 5 bases and J gave up 5 bases; unmatched junction bases: 8. The CDR3 contains 14 residues. Germline V gives CDR1 SQVTM, CDR2 ANQGSEA. The CDR3 nucleotides read TGCAGCGTTATAGGGACAGGGAGGGGAGATACGCAGTATTTT. Translating it yields CSVIGTGRGDTQYF.

CDR3 residues: CASSPQAGRAQETQYF. CDR3 DNA: TGTGCCAGCAGCCCCCAGGCGGGTCGCGCCCAAGAGACCCAGTACTTC. This sequence joins TRBV9 and TRBJ2-5; tentative D call: TRBD2 (5 bases). The CDR3 consists of 16 residues. Germline V gene lookup returns CDR1 SGDLS and CDR2 YYNGEE. Trimming pared 4 bases from V and 1 base from J, leaving 17 bases between.